These T cell receptor beta chains were read from a single sample in a study of blood T cell repertoires in COVID-19. The assay was immunoSEQ multiplex PCR, and TCRdb's table has in-frame clones only and misses some. Seen here are about 250,000 clones, almost 90% observed once, and the top ten hold around 2.3%. Sequencing input: peripheral blood. The receptors shown here come from a woman aged 55-69 years with COVID-19, enrolled during active disease. The CDR3 runs from the conserved cysteine through the conserved F or W. The order of the fields is J gene, D gene, clone size, V gene, CDR3 DNA, CDR3 protein. D genes are given only for firm matches. Size is stated for part of the rows, as once, few or many counts, or as a class when the clone is expanded.

J: TRBJ2-7; D: .; size: .; V: TRBV7-2; DNA: TGTGCCAGCAGCTTAGCTACAGGGCCATCCTACGAGCAGTACTTC; CDR3: CASSLATGPSYEQYF
J: TRBJ1-1; D: .; size: .; V: TRBV5-4; DNA: TGTGCCAGCAGCCCAGGGGTGTTGAACACTGAAGCTTTCTTT; CDR3: CASSPGVLNTEAFF
J: TRBJ2-3; D: .; size: .; V: TRBV2; DNA: TGTGCCAGCAGTGAAGACAGTGACACAGATACGCAGTATTTT; CDR3: CASSEDSDTDTQYF
J: TRBJ2-3; D: .; size: .; V: TRBV19; DNA: TGTGCCAGTAGTATAGTCAGGATCAGCACAGATACGCAGTATTTT; CDR3: CASSIVRISTDTQYF
J: TRBJ2-2; D: TRBD2; size: .; V: TRBV27; DNA: TGTGCCAGCAGCTTTAGCGGGGGGGCCGGCGGGGAGCTGTTTTTT; CDR3: CASSFSGGAGGELFF
J: TRBJ1-4; D: TRBD1; size: .; V: TRBV5-1; DNA: TGCGCCAGCAGCCCCCTCGGGACAGAATCTAATGAAAAACTGTTTTTT; CDR3: CASSPLGTESNEKLFF
J: TRBJ2-7; D: .; size: .; V: TRBV27; DNA: TGTGCCAGCAGTTTATTATCAGGCTACGAGCAGTACTTC; CDR3: CASSLLSGYEQYF
J: TRBJ1-5; D: .; size: .; V: TRBV4-1; DNA: TGCGCCAGCAGCCAAGTTCCGCTGACCAGGGATTTTAATATACAGCCCCAGCATTTT; CDR3: CASSQVPLTRDFNIQPQHF
J: TRBJ2-4; D: .; size: .; V: TRBV4-2; DNA: TGTGCCAGCAGCCAGGTACACGACAGTAGGAACATTCAGTACTTC; CDR3: CASSQVHDSRNIQYF
J: TRBJ2-1; D: TRBD1; size: once; V: TRBV13; DNA: TGTGCCAGCAGACGGGAGACAGGGGTCAATGAGCAGTTCTTC; CDR3: CASRRETGVNEQFF
J: TRBJ2-5; D: TRBD1; size: .; V: TRBV6-2/TRBV6-3; DNA: TGTGCCAGCAGTTACACGGGACAGGGGGTAGAGACCCAGTACTTC; CDR3: CASSYTGQGVETQYF
J: TRBJ1-2; D: .; size: .; V: TRBV7-2; DNA: TGTGCCAGCAGCTCCGCCGGGATTAACTATGGCTACACCTTC; CDR3: CASSSAGINYGYTF
J: TRBJ1-5; D: .; size: once; V: TRBV19; DNA: TGTGCCAGTAGGGGAGGGAGTAATCAGCCCCAGCATTTT; CDR3: CASRGGSNQPQHF
J: TRBJ2-4; D: .; size: .; V: TRBV6-2/TRBV6-3; DNA: TGTGCCAGCAGTTACCCGGCGGGTCCCGGGGACATTCAGTACTTC; CDR3: CASSYPAGPGDIQYF
J: TRBJ1-5; D: .; size: .; V: TRBV6-5; DNA: TGTGCCAGCAGAAGCGGACCGGACCACAATCAGCCCCAGCATTTT; CDR3: CASRSGPDHNQPQHF
J: TRBJ2-7; D: .; size: .; V: TRBV6-9; DNA: TGTGCCACCCCAATCGTTGGGAGCAGCTACGAGCAGTACTTC; CDR3: CATPIVGSSYEQYF
J: TRBJ1-2; D: .; size: .; V: TRBV3-1/TRBV3-2; DNA: TGTGCCAGCAGCCATCCATCAGGCTACACCTTC; CDR3: CASSHPSGYTF
J: TRBJ1-2; D: .; size: .; V: TRBV28; DNA: TGTGCCAGCCGTCCAGGGCCCGACTATGGCTACACCTTC; CDR3: CASRPGPDYGYTF
J: TRBJ1-5; D: .; size: once; V: TRBV19; DNA: TGTGCCAGTAGAATGACAGAAAATCAGCCCCAGCATTTT; CDR3: CASRMTENQPQHF
J: TRBJ1-1; D: .; size: .; V: TRBV11-3; DNA: TGTGCCAGCAGCGCAAAGAGGTCGCAGGGCGCCACTGAAGCTTTCTTT; CDR3: CASSAKRSQGATEAFF
J: TRBJ1-2; D: .; size: .; V: TRBV11-1; DNA: TGTGCCAGCAGAAGACTCGAAGAGTCGAGGGACTATGGCTACACCTTC; CDR3: CASRRLEESRDYGYTF
J: TRBJ1-5; D: .; size: .; V: TRBV7-2; DNA: TGTGCCAGCAGCTTTAACGGCCGAGGGCGGGGGCAGCCCCAGCATTTT; CDR3: CASSFNGRGRGQPQHF
J: TRBJ1-1; D: TRBD1; size: .; V: TRBV6-6; DNA: TGTGCCAGCAGGAGAGACAGGGAGTATACTGAAGCTTTCTTT; CDR3: CASRRDREYTEAFF
J: TRBJ2-3; D: .; size: .; V: TRBV7-2; DNA: TGTGCCAGCAGCCCCCTCCAGCGTGATACGCAGTATTTT; CDR3: CASSPLQRDTQYF
J: TRBJ1-6; D: .; size: .; V: TRBV3-1/TRBV3-2; DNA: TGTGCCAGCAGCCAAGGCCCCGGGAACACACAAACTAATTCACCCCTCCACTTT; CDR3: CASSQGPGNTQTNSPLHF
J: TRBJ2-5; D: TRBD2; size: .; V: TRBV19; DNA: TGTGCCAGTAGTATCCGGACTAGCGGGGGGGCAGAGACCCAGTACTTC; CDR3: CASSIRTSGGAETQYF
J: TRBJ2-7; D: TRBD2; size: .; V: TRBV19; DNA: TGTGCCAGTAGTAGCGGGGAGGGGCAGTACTTC; CDR3: CASSSGEGQYF
J: TRBJ1-2; D: .; size: .; V: TRBV4-3; DNA: TGCGCCAGCAGCCAAGACAGGGGAGGCTACACCTTC; CDR3: CASSQDRGGYTF
J: TRBJ2-2; D: .; size: once; V: TRBV3-1/TRBV3-2; DNA: TGTGCCAGCAGCCAAGTGGGAGGGGGCACCGGGGAGCTGTTTTTT; CDR3: CASSQVGGGTGELFF
J: TRBJ2-1; D: TRBD2; size: once; V: TRBV15; DNA: TGTGCCACCGAGGTAGCGGGGGTCCACAATGAGCAGTTCTTC; CDR3: CATEVAGVHNEQFF
J: TRBJ2-1; D: TRBD2; size: .; V: TRBV14; DNA: TGTGCCAGCAGCCAAGTTGCGGGGGTATACAATGAGCAGTTCTTC; CDR3: CASSQVAGVYNEQFF
J: TRBJ2-1; D: TRBD2; size: .; V: TRBV27; DNA: TGTGCCAGCAGTCCACGACTAGCGGGGGGGTCCTACAATGAGCAGTTCTTC; CDR3: CASSPRLAGGSYNEQFF